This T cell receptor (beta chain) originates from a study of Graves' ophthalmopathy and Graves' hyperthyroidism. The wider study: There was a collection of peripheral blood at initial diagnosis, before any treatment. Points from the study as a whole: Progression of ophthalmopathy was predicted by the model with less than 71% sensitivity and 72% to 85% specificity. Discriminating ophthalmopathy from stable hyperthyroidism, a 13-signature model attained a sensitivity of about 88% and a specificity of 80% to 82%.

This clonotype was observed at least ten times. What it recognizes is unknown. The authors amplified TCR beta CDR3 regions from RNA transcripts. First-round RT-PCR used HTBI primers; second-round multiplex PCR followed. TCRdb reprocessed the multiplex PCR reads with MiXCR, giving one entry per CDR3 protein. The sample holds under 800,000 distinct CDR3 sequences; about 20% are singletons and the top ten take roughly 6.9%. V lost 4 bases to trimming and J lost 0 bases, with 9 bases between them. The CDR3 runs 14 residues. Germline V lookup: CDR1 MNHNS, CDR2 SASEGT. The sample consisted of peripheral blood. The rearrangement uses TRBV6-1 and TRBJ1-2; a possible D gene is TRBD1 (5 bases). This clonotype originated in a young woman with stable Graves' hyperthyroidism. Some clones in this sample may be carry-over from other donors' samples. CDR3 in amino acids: CASSAVRANYGYTF. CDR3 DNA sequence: TGTGCCAGCAGTGCCGTCAGGGCTAACTATGGCTACACCTTC.